This TCR beta chain was captured in a study of blood T cell repertoires in COVID-19 (dated by TCRdb to 2019 to 2021). Describing the broader study: Collaborator samples came from the United States, Italy and Spain and covered acute and convalescent phases of COVID-19. The repertoires were released in a freely available public database intended as a resource for research on the immune response to SARS-CoV-2. The material from the prospective study consisted of cDNA or gDNA derived from T cells, B-cell-depleted T cells, or PBMCs. Subjects who had been exposed to COVID-19, were actively infected with it, or had recovered from it provided the deeply sampled blood TCRbeta repertoires that made up the dataset. Nearly every sample came with metadata listing a de-identified subject ID, COVID-19 status, age in years and sex. The samples were drawn from two sources: the first 160 participants of the ongoing ImmuneRACE study, and over 950 subjects contributed by 6 global collaborators. Where available, HLA class I and class II types were obtained from metadata supplied by the sample provider rather than from assay-based typing. Broader findings and caveats from the paper: The amount of clinical and demographic metadata varied by source and participant and was provided uncurated.

Unmatched junction bases come to 7, with V trimmed by 3 bases and J by 10 bases. Measured from the cysteine to the phenylalanine, the CDR3 is 14 residues long. The CDR3 DNA has 42 bases and is translated from base 1. CDR1 SGHVS and CDR2 FQNEAQ were looked up in the germline V gene. Participants in the prospective study were enrolled through a virtual design, were aged roughly 18 to 100 years, and lived in approximately 25 United States geographic areas. Cohort assignment in the prospective study relied on participant-reported clinical history from a screening survey and a study questionnaire. Recovered participants in ImmuneRACE Cohort 3 were defined as having two consecutive negative NP/OP PCR tests, clearance from a healthcare professional, or resolution of symptoms. Each participant in the prospective study had whole blood, serum and a nasopharyngeal or oropharyngeal swab collected by mobile phlebotomists. Prospective study participants could optionally give additional blood draws and questionnaires over an approximately two-month period. Before DNA extraction, blood samples from the prospective study were shipped at room temperature or frozen.

The immunoSEQ Assay, a bias-controlled multiplex PCR, was used to amplify TCRbeta CDR3 regions from genomic DNA. As for how the authors treated the data: The number of nucleated cells in each sample was estimated by amplification of reference gene primers within the assay. Sequence reads were collapsed and filtered to measure the absolute abundance of every unique TCRbeta CDR3 rearrangement. Productive Simpson clonality was computed per sample as the square root of Simpson's diversity index over productive rearrangements. Entries here come from immuneACCESS through TCRdb and include only in-frame sequences with V and J called. Some clones fail to appear in such tables; in the studies checked, an unresolved V gene covers under half of the shortfall, and the cause of the remainder is unknown. V, J and clone size derive from that table, while D and trimming were established from the DNA sequence. The sample contains about half a million clones, more than 85% of them found a single time. The ten most abundant clones make up around 7.9% of the sample.

For this clone: Its specific antigen is unknown. Nothing much larger sits one base from this clone, and base qualities are not available.

The chain joins TRBV7-8 to TRBJ1-1; 11 bases in the junction line up with TRBD1. The receptor's source is a woman aged 60-75 years who had recovered from COVID-19. Sample: PBMCs or T cells enriched from blood (not recorded which). CDR3 region: CASSFPGTGGVAFF. The DNA is TGTGCCAGCAGCTTTCCCGGGACAGGGGGAGTAGCTTTCTTT.